This is a list of T cell receptor beta chains from one sample in a study of CD8 T cells in ankylosing spondylitis. TCRdb fed the 5' RACE reads into MiXCR, producing one record per CDR3 protein. The sample has under 400,000 distinct CDR3 sequences; around a tenth are singletons. The sequencing sample was made of blood, either unsorted or a sorted T cell fraction (not recorded which). These receptors originate from a female donor with ankylosing spondylitis or in good health (not recorded which). Each CDR3 is given with its conserved first and last residue. The D gene is left open where the match is weak. For some rows the clone size is stated as once, few or many, or as a class when expanded; others skip it.

j_call: TRBJ1-2
clone_size: -
d_call: -
v_call: TRBV4-1
cdr3_nt: TGCGCCAGCAGCCAAGATCCAGGCGGTGGGGGAAGTCGGGGCTACACCTTC
cdr3_aa: CASSQDPGGGGSRGYTF

j_call: TRBJ1-2
clone_size: once
d_call: TRBD1
v_call: TRBV20-1
cdr3_nt: TGCAGTGCCATAAAACGACAGGGGGCAGATGGCTACACCTTC
cdr3_aa: CSAIKRQGADGYTF

j_call: TRBJ2-7
clone_size: many
d_call: -
v_call: TRBV10-3
cdr3_nt: TGTGCCATCAGTGCGCGGGCGTCGGATGGGGGCGAGCAGTACTTC
cdr3_aa: CAISARASDGGEQYF

j_call: TRBJ2-3
clone_size: many
d_call: TRBD2
v_call: TRBV20-1
cdr3_nt: TGCAGTGCTGCTACGAGACTAGCCTGGGGCACAGATACGCAGTATTTT
cdr3_aa: CSAATRLAWGTDTQYF

j_call: TRBJ2-6
clone_size: few
d_call: -
v_call: TRBV5-1
cdr3_nt: TGCGCCAGCAGCTTGGGGCATAACTCTGGGGCCAACGTCCTGACTTTC
cdr3_aa: CASSLGHNSGANVLTF

j_call: TRBJ2-1
clone_size: -
d_call: TRBD1
v_call: TRBV20-1
cdr3_nt: TGCAGTGCTACCATTTGGGACAGCTCCTACAATGAGCAGTTCTTC
cdr3_aa: CSATIWDSSYNEQFF

j_call: TRBJ1-2
clone_size: few
d_call: -
v_call: TRBV7-2
cdr3_nt: TGTGCCAGCAGCCCGAGGACCACCACCGGGCGAGGGGGCTACACCTTC
cdr3_aa: CASSPRTTTGRGGYTF

j_call: TRBJ1-5
clone_size: few
d_call: -
v_call: TRBV5-6
cdr3_nt: TGTGCCAGCAGCCCGAGAGGAGGGAGGGCTAATCAGCCCCAGCATTTT
cdr3_aa: CASSPRGGRANQPQHF

j_call: TRBJ2-3
clone_size: many
d_call: -
v_call: TRBV10-2
cdr3_nt: TGCGCCAGCAGTGACCTAAGGTCTAGCTGGGGGGTGGATACGCAGTATTTT
cdr3_aa: CASSDLRSSWGVDTQYF

j_call: TRBJ2-5
clone_size: -
d_call: -
v_call: TRBV5-1
cdr3_nt: TGCGCCAGCAGCCAATCTCCGAGGGCCGAAGAGACCCAGTACTTC
cdr3_aa: CASSQSPRAEETQYF

j_call: TRBJ2-5
clone_size: many
d_call: TRBD2
v_call: TRBV28
cdr3_nt: TGTGCCAGCAGTTTAGCGGCGGGGGGTTTCGAGACCCAGTACTTC
cdr3_aa: CASSLAAGGFETQYF

j_call: TRBJ1-3
clone_size: many
d_call: -
v_call: TRBV2
cdr3_nt: TGTGCCAGCAGTGAAGAGGTCTCTGGAAACACCATATATTTT
cdr3_aa: CASSEEVSGNTIYF

j_call: TRBJ2-1
clone_size: many
d_call: TRBD2
v_call: TRBV20-1
cdr3_nt: TGCAGTGCTAGAGATATTTCTAGCGGGAGGGTGAATGAGCAGTTCTTC
cdr3_aa: CSARDISSGRVNEQFF

j_call: TRBJ2-4
clone_size: few
d_call: -
v_call: TRBV19
cdr3_nt: TGTGCCAGTAGTATAGCTGGGATGGCCAAAAACATTCAGTACTTC
cdr3_aa: CASSIAGMAKNIQYF

j_call: TRBJ2-1
clone_size: few
d_call: -
v_call: TRBV28
cdr3_nt: TGTGCCAGCAGTTGGGGCCTTACTTACAATGAGCAGTTCTTC
cdr3_aa: CASSWGLTYNEQFF

j_call: TRBJ2-1
clone_size: many
d_call: -
v_call: TRBV12-3/TRBV12-4
cdr3_nt: TGTGCCAGCAGTGGAGGGAACGCGTTTCATGAGCAGTTCTTC
cdr3_aa: CASSGGNAFHEQFF

j_call: TRBJ2-2
clone_size: -
d_call: -
v_call: TRBV7-6
cdr3_nt: TGTGCCAGCAGCACGGGGGTGAACACCGGGGAGCTGTTTTTT
cdr3_aa: CASSTGVNTGELFF

j_call: TRBJ2-5
clone_size: -
d_call: -
v_call: TRBV28
cdr3_nt: TGTGCCAGCAGTTCGTACGGGAGTCAAGAGACCCAGTACTTC
cdr3_aa: CASSSYGSQETQYF

j_call: TRBJ1-1
clone_size: -
d_call: -
v_call: TRBV5-1
cdr3_nt: TGCGCCAGCAGCCCCTCCATGGGACCTCCAATGAACACTGAAGCTTTCTTT
cdr3_aa: CASSPSMGPPMNTEAFF

j_call: TRBJ2-1
clone_size: few
d_call: -
v_call: TRBV28
cdr3_nt: TGTGCCAGCAGTTTATCGCCTACGCGTCAGAATGAGCAGTTCTTC
cdr3_aa: CASSLSPTRQNEQFF

j_call: TRBJ1-3
clone_size: many
d_call: TRBD1
v_call: TRBV5-1
cdr3_nt: TGCGCCAGCAGCACCGGCGGACAGGGGGCTGGAAACACCATATATTTT
cdr3_aa: CASSTGGQGAGNTIYF

j_call: TRBJ2-3
clone_size: many
d_call: TRBD2
v_call: TRBV11-2
cdr3_nt: TGTGCCAGCAGCTTAGTAAGCGGGAGTATTACAGATACGCAGTATTTT
cdr3_aa: CASSLVSGSITDTQYF

j_call: TRBJ2-7
clone_size: many
d_call: -
v_call: TRBV27
cdr3_nt: TGTGCCAGCAGTTTAGGGCCTGGGTACGAGCAGTACTTC
cdr3_aa: CASSLGPGYEQYF

j_call: TRBJ2-1
clone_size: -
d_call: -
v_call: TRBV6-1
cdr3_nt: TGTGCCAGCAGAACTTCGGGCCCCTACAATGAGCAGTTCTTC
cdr3_aa: CASRTSGPYNEQFF

j_call: TRBJ2-1
clone_size: few
d_call: -
v_call: TRBV14
cdr3_nt: TGTGCCAGCAGCCAGGATTTCGGCGGGGATTACAATGAGCAGTTCTTC
cdr3_aa: CASSQDFGGDYNEQFF

j_call: TRBJ2-3
clone_size: many
d_call: TRBD1
v_call: TRBV24-1
cdr3_nt: TGTGCCACCAGTGATTTGCGAGGGACAGGGGGGACAGATACGCAGTATTTT
cdr3_aa: CATSDLRGTGGTDTQYF

j_call: TRBJ2-1
clone_size: many
d_call: TRBD1
v_call: TRBV5-5
cdr3_nt: TGTGCCAGCAGCTGGACAGGGAATGAGCAGTTCTTC
cdr3_aa: CASSWTGNEQFF

j_call: TRBJ1-1
clone_size: many
d_call: TRBD1
v_call: TRBV12-3/TRBV12-4
cdr3_nt: TGTGCCAGCAGTTCGACAGGGTACACTGAAGCTTTCTTT
cdr3_aa: CASSSTGYTEAFF

j_call: TRBJ2-3
clone_size: many
d_call: -
v_call: TRBV4-3
cdr3_nt: TGCGCCAGCAGCCAAGACGGACTCGCAGGGTATACGCAGTATTTT
cdr3_aa: CASSQDGLAGYTQYF

j_call: TRBJ2-7
clone_size: many
d_call: -
v_call: TRBV29-1
cdr3_nt: TGCAGCGTTGTACAGGCGTTCTCCTACGAGCAGTACTTC
cdr3_aa: CSVVQAFSYEQYF

j_call: TRBJ2-5
clone_size: few
d_call: -
v_call: TRBV5-1
cdr3_nt: TGCGCCAGCAGCCGTGACTCCTCGGGGGAGACCCAGTACTTC
cdr3_aa: CASSRDSSGETQYF

j_call: TRBJ2-6
clone_size: many
d_call: TRBD1
v_call: TRBV5-5
cdr3_nt: TGTGCCAGCAGCTTCTCCGGGACAGGGTTTCTCGTCCTGACTTTC
cdr3_aa: CASSFSGTGFLVLTF

j_call: TRBJ2-1
clone_size: many
d_call: -
v_call: TRBV5-1
cdr3_nt: TGCGCCAGCAGCTCATCGGGAAGCCACAATGAGCAGTTCTTC
cdr3_aa: CASSSSGSHNEQFF

j_call: TRBJ2-1
clone_size: many
d_call: TRBD1
v_call: TRBV4-2
cdr3_nt: TGTGCCAGCAGCCAAGAAAGGGACAGGGGGTCTTATGGGCAGTTCTTC
cdr3_aa: CASSQERDRGSYGQFF

j_call: TRBJ2-7
clone_size: few
d_call: -
v_call: TRBV2
cdr3_nt: TGTGCCAGCAGTTTCAGCGGGCTAGGTTCCTACGAGCAGTACTTC
cdr3_aa: CASSFSGLGSYEQYF

j_call: TRBJ2-3
clone_size: many
d_call: -
v_call: TRBV20-1
cdr3_nt: TGCAGTGCTTTTGGGCAGGGATCAGATACGCAGTATTTT
cdr3_aa: CSAFGQGSDTQYF

j_call: TRBJ2-1
clone_size: many
d_call: -
v_call: TRBV6-6
cdr3_nt: TGTGCCAGCAGTTACAGCGGAAACAATGAGCAGTTCTTC
cdr3_aa: CASSYSGNNEQFF

j_call: TRBJ2-3
clone_size: many
d_call: TRBD2
v_call: TRBV9
cdr3_nt: TGTGCCAGCAGCGTTCGGGGGGACTCCAACACAGATACGCAGTATTTT
cdr3_aa: CASSVRGDSNTDTQYF

j_call: TRBJ1-2
clone_size: -
d_call: -
v_call: TRBV5-1
cdr3_nt: TGCGCCAGCAGCGTCCGGGGGGGGCTCGACTATGGCTACACCTTC
cdr3_aa: CASSVRGGLDYGYTF

j_call: TRBJ1-5
clone_size: -
d_call: -
v_call: TRBV18
cdr3_nt: TGTGCCAGCTCACCAGGTAGGGGTAGCAATCAGCCCCAGCATTTT
cdr3_aa: CASSPGRGSNQPQHF

j_call: TRBJ2-7
clone_size: many
d_call: TRBD2
v_call: TRBV20-1
cdr3_nt: TGCAGTACTATTAGCGGGAGGCATTACGAGCAGTACTTC
cdr3_aa: CSTISGRHYEQYF

j_call: TRBJ2-1
clone_size: many
d_call: -
v_call: TRBV20-1
cdr3_nt: TGCAGTGCTCTGACCTTAGGTACTTTGCACAATGAGCAGTTCTTC
cdr3_aa: CSALTLGTLHNEQFF

j_call: TRBJ2-1
clone_size: many
d_call: -
v_call: TRBV20-1
cdr3_nt: TGCAGTGCTAGCCCCCCTCAGGGTAGCTACAATGAGCAGTTCTTC
cdr3_aa: CSASPPQGSYNEQFF

j_call: TRBJ2-3
clone_size: many
d_call: -
v_call: TRBV29-1
cdr3_nt: TGCAGCTCGGAATGTGGCGCGCGACGCACAGATACGCAGTATTTT
cdr3_aa: CSSECGARRTDTQYF

j_call: TRBJ2-7
clone_size: many
d_call: -
v_call: TRBV4-2
cdr3_nt: TGTGCCAGCAGCCAAGGACTACATTCAACCTACGAGCAGTACTTC
cdr3_aa: CASSQGLHSTYEQYF

j_call: TRBJ2-2
clone_size: many
d_call: TRBD1
v_call: TRBV29-1
cdr3_nt: TGCAGCGTCGGGACAGGGAAAACCGGGGAGCTGTTTTTT
cdr3_aa: CSVGTGKTGELFF

j_call: TRBJ1-4
clone_size: many
d_call: -
v_call: TRBV20-1
cdr3_nt: TGCAGTGCTAGAGCCACTTCTAATGAAAAACTGTTTTTT
cdr3_aa: CSARATSNEKLFF

j_call: TRBJ2-3
clone_size: many
d_call: -
v_call: TRBV30
cdr3_nt: TGTGCCTGGAGTGGGGGGTTCACAGATACGCAGTATTTT
cdr3_aa: CAWSGGFTDTQYF